In its sample, the clone carrying this TCR beta chain was seen once. V trimming: 0 bases; J trimming: 3 bases; junction bases outside the gene matches: 5. Per the germline V gene, CDR1 is MNHEY and CDR2 is SVGAGI. The CDR3 loop spans 16 amino acids. Clinical history as reported by participants underpinned cohort assignment. Clones were sequenced by immunoSEQ multiplex PCR, and TCRdb holds only the in-frame ones, with some missing. The table lists about 82,000 clones, approximately 90% of them singletons, with around 1% in the top ten. The data derive from a study of blood T cell repertoires in COVID-19. Study overall: Sample material is recorded as cDNA or gDNA derived from T cells, B-cell-depleted T cells, or PBMCs.

This chain links TRBV6-5 with TRBJ2-7, with 10 bases lining up with TRBD1. The clonotype comes from a woman aged 50 to 60 with acute COVID-19. Sequenced: PBMCs or T cells enriched from blood (not recorded which). CDR3 in DNA: TGTGCCAGCAGTTACTCTTTTGGGACAGGGGTCTACGAGCAGTACTTC. The encoded protein is CASSYSFGTGVYEQYF.